Listed below are T cell receptor beta chains from one sample, sequenced in a study of blood T cells in healthy people across ages. From the 5' RACE reads, TCRdb called clonotypes with MiXCR, one entry per CDR3 protein. This table has around 620,000 distinct CDR3 sequences, roughly a quarter appearing once. The sample taken for sequencing was blood. Receptors were obtained from a woman in her 70s in good health. The CDR3 runs from the conserved cysteine through the conserved F or W. Each record gives: D gene, J gene, clone size, V gene, CDR3 DNA, CDR3 protein. D genes are given only for firm matches. Clone size, where shown, is once, few, many, or a class for clones that have expanded.

d_gene: TRBD2
j_gene: TRBJ2-7
abundance: many
v_gene: TRBV7-9
CDR3nt: TGTGCCAGCAGCCGGACTAGCGGGGGACCCTACGAGCAGTACTTC
CDR3aa: CASSRTSGGPYEQYF

d_gene: -
j_gene: TRBJ1-1
abundance: -
v_gene: TRBV25-1
CDR3nt: TGTGCCAGCAGTGATAGCCCGAACACTGAAGCTTTCTTT
CDR3aa: CASSDSPNTEAFF

d_gene: TRBD1
j_gene: TRBJ1-2
abundance: -
v_gene: TRBV7-9
CDR3nt: TGTGCCACAACCGGGACAGGGGGCAAGATCAACTATGGCTACACCTTC
CDR3aa: CATTGTGGKINYGYTF

d_gene: TRBD1
j_gene: TRBJ2-7
abundance: -
v_gene: TRBV6-2/TRBV6-3
CDR3nt: TGTGCCAGCCAAACCGGGACAGGTGCCTACGAGCAGTACTTC
CDR3aa: CASQTGTGAYEQYF

d_gene: -
j_gene: TRBJ2-7
abundance: -
v_gene: TRBV5-1
CDR3nt: TGCGCCAGCAGCTCGGAGGGAAGGGCGGACTACGAGCAGTACTTC
CDR3aa: CASSSEGRADYEQYF

d_gene: TRBD1
j_gene: TRBJ2-5
abundance: -
v_gene: TRBV2
CDR3nt: TGTGCCAGCAGCAAGGGGGCCATACAAGAGACCCAGTACTTC
CDR3aa: CASSKGAIQETQYF

d_gene: TRBD1
j_gene: TRBJ1-2
abundance: -
v_gene: TRBV12-3/TRBV12-4
CDR3nt: TGTGCCAGCAGGACTCTCTACAGGGGGCGAAATTTCCGAGGCTACACCTTC
CDR3aa: CASRTLYRGRNFRGYTF

d_gene: -
j_gene: TRBJ1-3
abundance: few
v_gene: TRBV5-5
CDR3nt: TGTGCCAGCAGCTTTTCGACAGTCTCTGGAAACACCATATATTTT
CDR3aa: CASSFSTVSGNTIYF

d_gene: -
j_gene: TRBJ2-1
abundance: -
v_gene: TRBV2
CDR3nt: TGTGCCAGCAAAAGGGGAGTAGGACAGACCCATGGTCGTGAGCAGTTCTTC
CDR3aa: CASKRGVGQTHGREQFF

d_gene: TRBD2
j_gene: TRBJ2-1
abundance: few
v_gene: TRBV20-1
CDR3nt: TGCAGCCTCAGCGGGGGGGACGGTGAGCAGTTCTTC
CDR3aa: CSLSGGDGEQFF

d_gene: TRBD2
j_gene: TRBJ2-1
abundance: -
v_gene: TRBV7-8
CDR3nt: TGTGCCAGCAGCTCGGGACTAGCGGGGTATGAGCAGTTCTTC
CDR3aa: CASSSGLAGYEQFF

d_gene: -
j_gene: TRBJ2-1
abundance: few
v_gene: TRBV29-1
CDR3nt: TGCAGCGTTGGTGGGGGCCGGGATGAGCAGTTCTTC
CDR3aa: CSVGGGRDEQFF

d_gene: -
j_gene: TRBJ2-5
abundance: -
v_gene: TRBV2
CDR3nt: TGTGCCAGCAATCCACAGGCAATGAAAGAGACCCAGTACTTC
CDR3aa: CASNPQAMKETQYF

d_gene: -
j_gene: TRBJ1-2
abundance: -
v_gene: TRBV6-6
CDR3nt: TGTGCCAGCAGCGACCCGGGGGACTATGGCTACACCTTC
CDR3aa: CASSDPGDYGYTF

d_gene: -
j_gene: TRBJ2-5
abundance: few
v_gene: TRBV6-2/TRBV6-3
CDR3nt: TGTGCCAGCAGTTCTTCCACCGTCCAAGAGACCCAGTACTTC
CDR3aa: CASSSSTVQETQYF

d_gene: -
j_gene: TRBJ1-3
abundance: -
v_gene: TRBV29-1
CDR3nt: TGCAGGCTTACCGGGGGGAGAGGAAACACCATATATTTT
CDR3aa: CRLTGGRGNTIYF

d_gene: -
j_gene: TRBJ2-7
abundance: few
v_gene: TRBV12-3/TRBV12-4
CDR3nt: TGTGCCAGCAGTTTACAGGGGATTAAATACGAGCAGTACTTC
CDR3aa: CASSLQGIKYEQYF

d_gene: TRBD2
j_gene: TRBJ2-6
abundance: few
v_gene: TRBV6-5
CDR3nt: TGTGCCAGCGGGCGACTAGCGGGGGGTTTTGGTGGGGCCAACGTCCTGACTTTC
CDR3aa: CASGRLAGGFGGANVLTF

d_gene: -
j_gene: TRBJ1-1
abundance: few
v_gene: TRBV7-2
CDR3nt: TGTGCCAGCAGCCCGCGGGGGGCCGTTGACACTGAAGCTTTCTTT
CDR3aa: CASSPRGAVDTEAFF

d_gene: -
j_gene: TRBJ2-6
abundance: many
v_gene: TRBV18
CDR3nt: TGTGCCAGCTCACCCCGCTCTGGGGCCAACGTCCTGACTTTC
CDR3aa: CASSPRSGANVLTF

d_gene: -
j_gene: TRBJ2-3
abundance: few
v_gene: TRBV20-1
CDR3nt: TGCAGTGTTCCCCAAGACACAGATACGCAGTATTTT
CDR3aa: CSVPQDTDTQYF

d_gene: -
j_gene: TRBJ2-7
abundance: few
v_gene: TRBV12-3/TRBV12-4
CDR3nt: TGTGCCAGCAGCCGACAGGGAGGGACCTACGAGCAGTACTTC
CDR3aa: CASSRQGGTYEQYF

d_gene: -
j_gene: TRBJ2-4
abundance: -
v_gene: TRBV6-5
CDR3nt: TGTGCCAGCAGTCGGCGACAGGGGAGGGACATTCAGTACTTC
CDR3aa: CASSRRQGRDIQYF

d_gene: TRBD1
j_gene: TRBJ2-1
abundance: -
v_gene: TRBV5-1
CDR3nt: TGCGCCAGCAGCCCAACCGGGACAGGGATCAATGAGCAGTTCTTC
CDR3aa: CASSPTGTGINEQFF